Only a few counts were recorded for the clone carrying this T cell receptor (beta chain). The antigen is unknown. Clones were read by immunoSEQ multiplex PCR, and TCRdb kept only the in-frame ones, dropping some. The sample carries about 60,000 clones, roughly 86% recorded once. Germline V gene lookup returns CDR1 MNHEY and CDR2 SMNVEV (reference sequence). The length of the CDR3 is 16 residues. Trimming left V 8 bases short and J 1 base short, with 17 bases between. This record belongs to a study of OX40 agonist ivuxolimab in advanced cancers. Study-level information: Patients with hepatocellular carcinoma, melanoma, renal cell or head and neck cancer made up the dose-escalation patients. General observations from the study: CD4+ and CD8+ T cells in blood underwent clonal expansion by week 6 at 0.1 to 3.0 mg/kg. The antigen specificity of the peripheral T cells (those that were expanded) was not determined. Low normalized T-cell clonal expansion also characterized some of the nonresponders.

The receptor was isolated from an adult with an advanced solid tumor such as melanoma, head and neck, liver or kidney cancer. The material was CD4+ or CD8+ T cells sorted from blood, obtained in a trial of the OX40 agonist ivuxolimab. The chain employs TRBV27 and TRBJ2-2; a possible D gene is TRBD2 (5 bases). CDR3 DNA: TGTGCCAGCTCAATGTTAGGGAGACTGAACACCGGGGAGCTGTTTTTT. This codes for CASSMLGRLNTGELFF.